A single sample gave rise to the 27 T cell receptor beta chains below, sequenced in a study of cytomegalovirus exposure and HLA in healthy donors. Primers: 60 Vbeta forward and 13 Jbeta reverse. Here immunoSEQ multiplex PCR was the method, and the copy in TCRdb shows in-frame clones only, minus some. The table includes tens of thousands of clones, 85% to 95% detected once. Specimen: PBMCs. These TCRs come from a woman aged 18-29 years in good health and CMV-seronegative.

Written as DNA, the CDR3 is TGTGCCAGTAGTGCTACAGGGAGCGATGGCTACACCTTC. Its translation: CASSATGSDGYTF. V gene TRBV19 combines with J gene TRBJ1-2; a weak D match, TRBD1 (6 bases). Trimming took 5 bases from V and 6 from J, leaving 13 bases between them. This CDR3 region has 13 residues. In germline, CDR1 is LNHDA, CDR2 SQIVND (reference sequence).

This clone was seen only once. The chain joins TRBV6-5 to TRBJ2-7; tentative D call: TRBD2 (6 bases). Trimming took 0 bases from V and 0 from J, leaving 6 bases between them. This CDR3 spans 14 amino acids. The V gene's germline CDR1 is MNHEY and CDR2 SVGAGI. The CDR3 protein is CASSYSTSSYEQYF. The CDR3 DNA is TGTGCCAGCAGTTACTCGACTAGCTCCTACGAGCAGTACTTC.

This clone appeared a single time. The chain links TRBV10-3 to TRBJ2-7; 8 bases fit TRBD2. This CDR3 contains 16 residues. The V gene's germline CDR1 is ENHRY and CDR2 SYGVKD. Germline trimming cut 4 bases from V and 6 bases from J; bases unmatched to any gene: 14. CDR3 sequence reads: CAISVLQLAEGGEQYF. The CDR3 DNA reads TGTGCCATCAGTGTTCTCCAACTAGCGGAGGGGGGCGAGCAGTACTTC.

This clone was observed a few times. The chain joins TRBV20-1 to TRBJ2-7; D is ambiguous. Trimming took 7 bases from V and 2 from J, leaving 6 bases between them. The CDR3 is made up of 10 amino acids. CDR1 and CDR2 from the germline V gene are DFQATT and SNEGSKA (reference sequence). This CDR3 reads CSGLTYEQYF. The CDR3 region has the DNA TGCAGTGGACTGACCTACGAGCAGTACTTC.

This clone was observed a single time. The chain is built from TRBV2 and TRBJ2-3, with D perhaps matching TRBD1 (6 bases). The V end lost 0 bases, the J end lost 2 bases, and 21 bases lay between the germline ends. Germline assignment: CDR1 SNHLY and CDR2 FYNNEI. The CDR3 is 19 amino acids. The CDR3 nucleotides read TGTGCCAGCAGTGAAGCGGCATTTGGGCCGGACAGATTCACAGATACGCAGTATTTT. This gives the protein CASSEAAFGPDRFTDTQYF.

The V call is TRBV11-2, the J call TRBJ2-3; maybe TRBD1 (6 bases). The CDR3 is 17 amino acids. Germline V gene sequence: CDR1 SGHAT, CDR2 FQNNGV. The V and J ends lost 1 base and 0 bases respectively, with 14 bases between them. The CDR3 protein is CASSLGQGRISTDTQYF. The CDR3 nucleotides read TGTGCCAGCAGCTTAGGTCAGGGGCGAATTAGCACAGATACGCAGTATTTT.

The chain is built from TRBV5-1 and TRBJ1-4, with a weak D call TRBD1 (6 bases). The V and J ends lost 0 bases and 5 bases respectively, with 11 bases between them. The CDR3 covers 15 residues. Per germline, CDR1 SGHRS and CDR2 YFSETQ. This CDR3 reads CASSLEGGLNEKLFF. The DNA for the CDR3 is TGCGCCAGCAGCTTGGAAGGGGGTCTAAATGAAAAACTGTTTTTT.

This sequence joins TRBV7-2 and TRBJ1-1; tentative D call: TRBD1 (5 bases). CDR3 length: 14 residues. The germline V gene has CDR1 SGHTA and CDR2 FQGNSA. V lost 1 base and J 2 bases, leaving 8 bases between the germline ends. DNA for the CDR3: TGTGCCAGCAGCTTAGGACAGTCAAACACTGAAGCTTTCTTT. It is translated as CASSLGQSNTEAFF.

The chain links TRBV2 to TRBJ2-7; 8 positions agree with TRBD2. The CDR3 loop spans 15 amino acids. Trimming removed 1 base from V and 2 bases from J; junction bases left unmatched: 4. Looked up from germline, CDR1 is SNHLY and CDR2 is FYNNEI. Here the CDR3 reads CASSEGLAGTYEQYF. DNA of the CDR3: TGTGCCAGCAGTGAAGGGCTAGCGGGCACCTACGAGCAGTACTTC.

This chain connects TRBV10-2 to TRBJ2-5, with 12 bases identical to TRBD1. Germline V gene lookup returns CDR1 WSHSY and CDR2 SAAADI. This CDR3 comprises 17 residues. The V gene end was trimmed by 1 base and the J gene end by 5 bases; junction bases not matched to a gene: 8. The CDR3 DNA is TGCGCCAGCAGTGAGTGGGACAGGGGGCGAGGTCACGAGACCCAGTACTTC. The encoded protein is CASSEWDRGRGHETQYF.

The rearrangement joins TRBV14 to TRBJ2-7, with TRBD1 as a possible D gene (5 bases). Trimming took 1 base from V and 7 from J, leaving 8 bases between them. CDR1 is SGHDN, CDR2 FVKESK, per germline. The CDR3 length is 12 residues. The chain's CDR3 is CASSQGSGEQYF. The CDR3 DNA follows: TGTGCCAGCAGCCAAGGCTCAGGGGAGCAGTACTTC. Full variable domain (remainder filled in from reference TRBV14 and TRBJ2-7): EAGVTQFPSHSVIEKGQTVTLRCDPISGHDNLYWYRRVMGKEIKFLLHFVKESKQDESGMPNNRFLAERTGGTYSTLKVQPAELEDSGVYFCASSQGSGEQYFGPGTRLTVT.

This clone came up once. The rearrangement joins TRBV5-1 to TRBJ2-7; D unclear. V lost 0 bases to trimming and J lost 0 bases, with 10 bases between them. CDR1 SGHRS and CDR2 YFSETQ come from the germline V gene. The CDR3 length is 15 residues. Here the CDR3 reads CASSLVSVSSYEQYF. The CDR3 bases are TGCGCCAGCAGCTTGGTATCTGTTAGCTCCTACGAGCAGTACTTC. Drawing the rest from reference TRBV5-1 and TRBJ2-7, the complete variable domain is KAGVTQTPRYLIKTRGQQVTLSCSPISGHRSVSWYQQTPGQGLQFLFEYFSETQRNKGNFPGRFSGRQFSNSRSEMNVSTLELGDSALYLCASSLVSVSSYEQYFGPGTRLTVT.

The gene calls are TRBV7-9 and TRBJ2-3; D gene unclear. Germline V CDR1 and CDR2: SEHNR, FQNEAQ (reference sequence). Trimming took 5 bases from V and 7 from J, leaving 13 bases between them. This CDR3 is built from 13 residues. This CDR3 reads CASSRGVLHTQYF. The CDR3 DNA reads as TGTGCCAGCAGCCGTGGAGTACTGCATACGCAGTATTTT.

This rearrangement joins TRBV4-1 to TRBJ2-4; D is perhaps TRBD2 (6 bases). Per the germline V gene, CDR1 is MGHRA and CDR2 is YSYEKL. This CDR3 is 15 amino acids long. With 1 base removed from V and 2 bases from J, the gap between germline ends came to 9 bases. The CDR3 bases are TGCGCCAGCAGCCAAGTCGGGGGAACCAAAAACATTCAGTACTTC. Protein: CASSQVGGTKNIQYF.

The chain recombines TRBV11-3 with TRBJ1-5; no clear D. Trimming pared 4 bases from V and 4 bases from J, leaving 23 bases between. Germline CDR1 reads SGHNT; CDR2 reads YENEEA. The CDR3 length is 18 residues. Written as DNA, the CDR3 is TGTGCCAGCAGCTCGTTTAGTCGCCAACGGGGTCGAAATCAGCCCCAGCATTTT. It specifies CASSSFSRQRGRNQPQHF.

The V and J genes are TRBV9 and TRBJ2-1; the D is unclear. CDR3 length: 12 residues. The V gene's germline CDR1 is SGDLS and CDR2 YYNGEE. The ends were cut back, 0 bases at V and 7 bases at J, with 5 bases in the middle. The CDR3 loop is CASSVDRNEQFF. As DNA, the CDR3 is TGTGCCAGCAGCGTAGATCGGAATGAGCAGTTCTTC.

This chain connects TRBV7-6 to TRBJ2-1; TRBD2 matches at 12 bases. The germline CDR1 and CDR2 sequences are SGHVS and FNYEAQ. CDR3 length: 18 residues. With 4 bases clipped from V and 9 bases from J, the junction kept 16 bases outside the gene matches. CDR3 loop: CASSSYPLGLAGYTEQFF. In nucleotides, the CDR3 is TGTGCCAGCAGCTCTTACCCGTTAGGACTAGCGGGATATACTGAGCAGTTCTTC. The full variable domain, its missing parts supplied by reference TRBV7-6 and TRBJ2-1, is GAGVSQSPRYKVTKRGQDVALRCDPISGHVSLYWYRQALGQGPEFLTYFNYEAQQDKSGLPNDRFSAERPEGSISTLTIQRTEQRDSAMYRCASSSYPLGLAGYTEQFFGPGTRLTVL.

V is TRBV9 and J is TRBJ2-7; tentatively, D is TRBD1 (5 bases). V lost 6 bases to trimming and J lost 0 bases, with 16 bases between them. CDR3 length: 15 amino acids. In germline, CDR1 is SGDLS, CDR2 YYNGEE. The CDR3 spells CASNRQGTPSYEQYF. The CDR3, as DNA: TGTGCCAGCAACCGCCAGGGTACCCCCTCCTACGAGCAGTACTTC.

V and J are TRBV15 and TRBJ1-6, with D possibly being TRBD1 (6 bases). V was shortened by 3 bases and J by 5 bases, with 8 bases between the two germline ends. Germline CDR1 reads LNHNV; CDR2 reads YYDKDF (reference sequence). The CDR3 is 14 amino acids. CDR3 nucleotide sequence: TGTGCCACCAGCAGGGACAGAAATAATTCACCCCTCCACTTT. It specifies CATSRDRNNSPLHF.

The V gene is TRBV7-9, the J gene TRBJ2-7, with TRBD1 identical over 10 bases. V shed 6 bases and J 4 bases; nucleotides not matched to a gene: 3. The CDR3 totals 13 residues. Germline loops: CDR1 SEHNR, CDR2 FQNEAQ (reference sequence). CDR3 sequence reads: CASRVDRGYEQYF. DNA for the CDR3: TGTGCCAGCAGGGTGGACAGGGGGTACGAGCAGTACTTC.

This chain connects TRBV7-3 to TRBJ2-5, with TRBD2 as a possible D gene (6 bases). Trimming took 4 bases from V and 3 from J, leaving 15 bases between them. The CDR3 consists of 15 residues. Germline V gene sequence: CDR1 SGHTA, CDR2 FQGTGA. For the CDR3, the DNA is TGTGCCAGCAGCTCAGGGCTAGCGAGAAAAGAGACCCAGTACTTC. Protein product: CASSSGLARKETQYF.

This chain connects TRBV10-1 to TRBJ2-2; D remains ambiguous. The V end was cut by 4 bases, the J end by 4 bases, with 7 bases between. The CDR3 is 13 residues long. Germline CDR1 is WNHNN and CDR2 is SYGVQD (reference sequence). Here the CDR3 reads CASSAAGTGELFF. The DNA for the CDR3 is TGCGCCAGCAGTGCAGCAGGCACCGGGGAGCTGTTTTTT.

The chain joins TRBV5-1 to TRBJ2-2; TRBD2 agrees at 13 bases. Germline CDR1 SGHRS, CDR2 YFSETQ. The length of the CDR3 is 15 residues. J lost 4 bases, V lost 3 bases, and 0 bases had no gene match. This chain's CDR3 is CASSWTSGSTGELFF. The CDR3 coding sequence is TGCGCCAGCAGCTGGACTAGCGGGAGCACCGGGGAGCTGTTTTTT.

The CDR3: CASSLVDTLNTEAFF. The CDR3 bases are TGCGCCAGCAGCTTGGTGGACACCTTGAACACTGAAGCTTTCTTT. The V call is TRBV5-1, the J call TRBJ1-1; the D gene is possibly TRBD1 (5 bases). The CDR3 runs 15 residues. From germline, CDR1 is SGHRS and CDR2 YFSETQ. V lost 0 bases to trimming and J lost 0 bases, with 9 bases between them.

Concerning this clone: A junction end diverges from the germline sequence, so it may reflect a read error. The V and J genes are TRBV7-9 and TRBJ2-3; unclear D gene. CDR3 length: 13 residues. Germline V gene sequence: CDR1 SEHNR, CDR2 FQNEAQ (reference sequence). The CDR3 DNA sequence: TGTTCCAGCAGCCGTACATACACAGATACGCAGTATTTT. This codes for CSSSRTYTDTQYF.

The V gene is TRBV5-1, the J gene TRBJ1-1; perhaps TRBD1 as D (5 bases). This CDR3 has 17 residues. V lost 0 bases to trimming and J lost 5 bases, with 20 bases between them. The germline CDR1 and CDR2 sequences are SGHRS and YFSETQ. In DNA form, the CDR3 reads TGCGCCAGCAGCTTGGAAGGTTTTCGGAGGGGACGGACTGAAGCTTTCTTT. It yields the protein CASSLEGFRRGRTEAFF.

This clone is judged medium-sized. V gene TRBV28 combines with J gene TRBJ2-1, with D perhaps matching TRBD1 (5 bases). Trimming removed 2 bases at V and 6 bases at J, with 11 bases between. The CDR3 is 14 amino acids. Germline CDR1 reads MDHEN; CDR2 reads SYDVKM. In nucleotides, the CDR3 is TGTGCCAGCAGTTTAACCAGGGCTGGCAATGAGCAGTTCTTC. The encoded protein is CASSLTRAGNEQFF.